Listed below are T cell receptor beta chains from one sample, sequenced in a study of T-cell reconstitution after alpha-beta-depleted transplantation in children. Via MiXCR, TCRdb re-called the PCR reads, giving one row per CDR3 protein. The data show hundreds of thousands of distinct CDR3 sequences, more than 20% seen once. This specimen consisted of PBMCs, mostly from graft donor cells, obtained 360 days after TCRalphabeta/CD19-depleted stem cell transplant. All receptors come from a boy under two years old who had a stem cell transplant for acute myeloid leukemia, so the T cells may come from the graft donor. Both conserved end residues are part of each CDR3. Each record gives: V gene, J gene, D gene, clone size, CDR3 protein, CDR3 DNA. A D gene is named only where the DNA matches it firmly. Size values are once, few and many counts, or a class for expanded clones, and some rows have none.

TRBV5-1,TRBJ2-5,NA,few,CATTTLGTEQETQYF,TGCGCCACTACGACGTTAGGGACGGAGCAAGAGACCCAGTACTTC
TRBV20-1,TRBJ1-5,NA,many,CSARRVGPNQPQHF,TGCAGTGCTAGAAGGGTAGGGCCGAATCAGCCCCAGCATTTT
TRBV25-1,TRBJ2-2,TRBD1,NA,CASSASGTGHTGELFF,TGTGCCAGCAGTGCCTCTGGGACAGGTCACACCGGGGAGCTGTTTTTT
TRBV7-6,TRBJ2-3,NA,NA,CASSSETLDTQYF,TGTGCCAGCAGCTCCGAAACTTTAGATACGCAGTATTTT
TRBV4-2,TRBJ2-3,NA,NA,CASLQQASSTDTQYF,TGTGCCAGCCTCCAACAGGCTTCTAGCACAGATACGCAGTATTTT
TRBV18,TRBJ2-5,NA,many,CASSAPGTQETQYF,TGTGCCAGCTCAGCCCCCGGGACTCAAGAGACCCAGTACTTC
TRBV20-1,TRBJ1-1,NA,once,CSARGGVWTVAFF,TGCAGTGCTAGAGGCGGGGTTTGGACTGTAGCTTTCTTT
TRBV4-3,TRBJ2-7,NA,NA,CASSQDDRAYEQYF,TGCGCCAGCAGCCAAGATGATAGAGCCTACGAGCAGTACTTC
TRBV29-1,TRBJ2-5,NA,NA,CSVEVEYGETQYF,TGCAGCGTTGAGGTGGAGTATGGAGAGACCCAGTACTTC
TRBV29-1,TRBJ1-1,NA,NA,CSVVRRNTEAFF,TGCAGCGTTGTTAGGCGGAACACTGAAGCTTTCTTT
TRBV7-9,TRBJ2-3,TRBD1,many,CASSYVRDRGYVSTDTQYF,TGTGCCAGCAGCTACGTCCGGGACAGGGGATATGTTAGCACAGATACGCAGTATTTT